The next 29 T cell receptor beta chains were all read from a single sample in a study of control samples from healthy donors and cancer patients. Generated by immunoSEQ multiplex PCR, the TCRdb table keeps only in-frame clones and is missing some. The sample shows tens of thousands of clones, about four fifths of them seen only once. The sample consisted of PBMCs. These receptors came from a man in his 70s with lung cancer.

J is TRBJ2-2 and V is TRBV7-2; D is tentatively TRBD1 or TRBD2 (5 bases each). CDR1 is SGHTA, CDR2 FQGNSA, per germline. V was cut by 4 bases and J by 0 bases, with 15 bases left in between. This CDR3 contains 17 residues. The CDR3 bases are TGTGCCAGCAGCTGGGAACGGGGACGGTCGAACACCGGGGAGCTGTTTTTT. It translates to CASSWERGRSNTGELFF.

This chain links TRBV14 with TRBJ2-5, with unresolved D. The V gene's germline CDR1 is SGHDN and CDR2 FVKESK. The CDR3 loop spans 17 amino acids. The V end was cut by 1 base, the J end by 1 base, with 16 bases between. CDR3 protein: CASSQVLPLRPQETQYF. CDR3 in DNA: TGTGCCAGCAGCCAAGTTTTACCACTTCGACCCCAAGAGACCCAGTACTTC.

The table lists this clone with a few counts. This rearrangement joins TRBV12-3 or TRBV12-4 to TRBJ2-3; weak D call: TRBD2 (5 bases). V lost 6 bases and J 4 bases, leaving 11 bases between the germline ends. The CDR3 extends over 13 amino acids. CDR3 sequence reads: CASSFSGADTQYF. CDR3 sequence (DNA): TGTGCCAGCAGCTTTTCCGGGGCAGATACGCAGTATTTT.

CDR3 DNA sequence: TGTGCCAGCAGTTTACGAGAAGGGGCGACGAACGAGCAGTACTTC. It is translated as CASSLREGATNEQYF. This chain links TRBV27 with TRBJ2-7; possible D gene TRBD1, 5 bases. This CDR3 spans 15 amino acids. Trimming removed 2 bases from V and 5 bases from J, with 16 bases in between. Germline CDR1 reads MNHEY; CDR2 reads SMNVEV (reference sequence).

V is TRBV28 and J is TRBJ1-5, with 9 nucleotides matching TRBD1. From germline, CDR1 is MDHEN and CDR2 SYDVKM. With 6 bases clipped from V and 6 bases from J, the junction kept 12 bases outside the gene matches. This CDR3 has 16 amino acids. DNA for the CDR3: TGTGCCAGCAGCCTGGGACAGGGAAGATGGTCTCAGCCCCAGCATTTT. Its protein is CASSLGQGRWSQPQHF.

This chain links TRBV28 with TRBJ2-7; D ambiguous. Germline values: CDR1 MDHEN, CDR2 SYDVKM. The CDR3 runs 15 residues. The V and J ends lost 6 bases and 4 bases respectively, with 19 bases between them. The CDR3 DNA is TGTGCCAGCAGGACCGGCCCCGAGGCAGCTTACGAGCAGTACTTC. Protein sequence: CASRTGPEAAYEQYF. The variable domain in full, completed from reference TRBV28 and TRBJ2-7, reads DVKVTQSSRYLVKRTGEKVFLECVQDMDHENMFWYRQDPGLGLRLIYFSYDVKMKEKGDIPEGYSVSREKKERFSLILESASTNQTSMYLCASRTGPEAAYEQYFGPGTRLTVT.

This clone turned up a few times. This chain uses TRBV27 with TRBJ2-3, with 11 bases fitting TRBD2. The trim removed 7 bases at V and 1 base at J, leaving 10 bases unmatched. The CDR3 extends over 17 amino acids. CDR1 and CDR2 from the germline V gene are MNHEY and SMNVEV (reference sequence). This CDR3 is CASTSPSGGRGTDTQYF. DNA of the CDR3: TGTGCCAGCACCTCGCCTAGCGGGGGGAGAGGCACAGATACGCAGTATTTT.

The CDR3 DNA sequence: TGTGCCAGCAGCTTGGTCGGGACCGATACCGGGGAGCTGTTTTTT. Translated: CASSLVGTDTGELFF. This rearrangement joins TRBV5-4 to TRBJ2-2; the D call may be TRBD1 or TRBD2 (5 bases each). The CDR3 length is 15 residues. Germline-derived CDR1 and CDR2 are SGHNT and YYREEE (reference sequence). V dropped 0 bases and J dropped 5 bases, with 11 bases sitting between them.

The chain's CDR3 is CASSWDYRTDTQYF. The DNA for the CDR3 is TGTGCCAGCAGCTGGGACTACCGCACAGATACGCAGTATTTT. V usage is TRBV5-6 and J usage is TRBJ2-3, with 7 bases that match TRBD2. V trimming: 3 bases; J trimming: 1 base; junction bases outside the gene matches: 2. This CDR3 comprises 14 residues. CDR1 and CDR2 from the germline V gene are SGHDT and YYEEEE.

The DNA for the CDR3 is TGTGCCAGCAGTGACAGGGTAGGCACTGAAGCTTTCTTT. Protein: CASSDRVGTEAFF. V usage is TRBV6-1 and J usage is TRBJ1-1; perhaps TRBD1 as D (5 bases). The V gene's germline CDR1 is MNHNS and CDR2 SASEGT. This CDR3 is 13 amino acids long. V gave up 3 bases and J gave up 4 bases, with 9 bases separating them.

This rearrangement joins TRBV5-1 to TRBJ1-1; D is undetermined. CDR3 length: 14 residues. Trimming removed 1 base at V and 4 bases at J, with 11 bases between. Germline V lookup: CDR1 SGHRS, CDR2 YFSETQ. This chain's CDR3 is CASSLMGSPTEAFF. CDR3 DNA: TGCGCCAGCAGCTTGATGGGCAGCCCCACTGAAGCTTTCTTT.

V gene TRBV19 combines with J gene TRBJ1-5; D ambiguous. Germline loops: CDR1 LNHDA, CDR2 SQIVND (reference sequence). The germline V and J ends were trimmed by 7 bases and 4 bases, with 11 bases remaining between them. This CDR3 spans 13 amino acids. The CDR3 reads CASKRQRNQPQHF. The CDR3 DNA reads as TGTGCCAGTAAGCGGCAGAGAAATCAGCCCCAGCATTTT.

The genes are TRBV7-9 and TRBJ2-7; TRBD1 agrees at 8 bases. Germline V gene sequence: CDR1 SEHNR, CDR2 FQNEAQ (reference sequence). The CDR3 has 17 amino acids. The ends lost 3 bases at V and 5 bases at J; junction bases unmatched: 15. The DNA for the CDR3 is TGTGCCAGCAGCTTCACATACCGGGACAGGAAAGGCCACGAGCAGTACTTC. Protein product: CASSFTYRDRKGHEQYF. The full variable domain, with the rest looked up from reference TRBV7-9 and TRBJ2-7, is DTGVSQNPRHKITKRGQNVTFRCDPISEHNRLYWYRQTLGQGPEFLTYFQNEAQLEKSRLLSDRFSAERPKGSFSTLEIQRTEQGDSAMYLCASSFTYRDRKGHEQYFGPGTRLTVT.

This clone was seen only once. No DNA is shown, since the ends of the CDR3 on it are uncertain; the CDR3 is the one TCRdb lists. This rearrangement joins TRBV6-5 to TRBJ1-2. The CDR3 is 14 residues long, counting both termini. Germline loops: CDR1 MNHEY, CDR2 SVGAGI. CDR3 in amino acids: CASSSSGPIRGYTF.

The chain combines TRBV11-2 with TRBJ2-2, with D perhaps matching TRBD2 (7 bases). Looked up from germline, CDR1 is SGHAT and CDR2 is FQNNGV. The germline V and J ends were trimmed by 5 bases and 3 bases, with 10 bases remaining between them. This CDR3 contains 14 residues. The CDR3, as DNA: TGTGCCAGCAGCATAGGGGGGGACACCGGGGAGCTGTTTTTT. Amino acid sequence: CASSIGGDTGELFF.

This clone showed up just once. The genes are TRBV6-2 or TRBV6-3 and TRBJ1-3; D not resolved. The CDR3 has 13 residues. Germline V gives CDR1 MNHEY, CDR2 SVGEGT. The V end lost 2 bases, the J end lost 4 bases, and 6 bases lay between the germline ends. This CDR3 is CASSYAGGNTIYF. The CDR3 DNA reads TGTGCCAGCAGTTACGCAGGAGGAAACACCATATATTTT.

V is TRBV27 and J is TRBJ1-6; D is possibly TRBD1 (5 bases). The CDR3 contains 14 residues. Germline CDR1 reads MNHEY; CDR2 reads SMNVEV (reference sequence). Trimming stripped 5 bases from V and 5 bases from J, with 10 bases between. The CDR3 DNA reads as TGTGCCAGCAGTGCGACAGCGGATAATTCACCCCTCCACTTT. It yields the protein CASSATADNSPLHF.

The rearrangement links TRBV3-1 (or the pseudogene TRBV3-2) to TRBJ1-3; tentative D call: TRBD1 (5 bases). Trimming cost V 4 bases and J 0 bases, with 10 bases left between them. Germline CDR1 and CDR2: LGHDT and YNNKEL (reference sequence). The CDR3 totals 15 residues. The CDR3 bases are TGTGCCAGCAGCCCCGGGACCATCTCTGGAAACACCATATATTTT. This encodes CASSPGTISGNTIYF.

The V and J genes are TRBV18 and TRBJ1-5, with TRBD1 matching over 11 bases. Unmatched junction bases numbered 8, after V lost 6 bases and J lost 1 base. Per the germline V gene, CDR1 is KGHSH and CDR2 is LQKENI. CDR3 length: 17 residues. CDR3 nucleotide sequence: TGTGCCAGCTCCAGTGGGACAGGGGGTCTCAGCAATCAGCCCCAGCATTTT. This codes for CASSSGTGGLSNQPQHF. Looking up the rest from reference TRBV18 and TRBJ1-5 gives the full variable domain: NAGVMQNPRHLVRRRGQEARLRCSPMKGHSHVYWYRQLPEEGLKFMVYLQKENIIDESGMPKERFSAEFPKEGPSILRIQQVVRGDSAAYFCASSSGTGGLSNQPQHFGDGTRLSIL.

The J gene is TRBJ2-7, the V gene TRBV11-2; 7 nucleotides agree with TRBD2. The CDR3 runs to 14 residues. CDR1 is SGHAT, CDR2 FQNNGV, per germline. Trimming removed 4 bases from V and 0 bases from J; junction bases left unmatched: 3. DNA for the CDR3: TGTGCCAGCAGCTCCCGGGACTACTCCTACGAGCAGTACTTC. Amino acid sequence: CASSSRDYSYEQYF.

This chain links TRBV5-6 with TRBJ1-2; maybe TRBD1 (5 bases). CDR3 size: 14 residues. V lost 1 base and J 8 bases, leaving 15 bases between the germline ends. CDR1 is SGHDT, CDR2 YYEEEE, per germline. DNA for the CDR3: TGTGCCAGCAGCTTGCAGGGCCCAAGCAGGGGCTACACCTTC. This codes for CASSLQGPSRGYTF.

The count of this clone is one. The V call is TRBV5-1, the J call TRBJ1-5; D unclear. The CDR3 covers 15 residues. V dropped 0 bases and J dropped 0 bases, with 7 bases sitting between them. Germline-derived CDR1 and CDR2 are SGHRS and YFSETQ. The DNA of the CDR3 is TGCGCCAGCAGCTTGGGGACCCTTAGCAATCAGCCCCAGCATTTT. Protein: CASSLGTLSNQPQHF.

This chain connects TRBV27 to TRBJ2-1; TRBD2 agrees at 9 bases. Germline V lookup: CDR1 MNHEY, CDR2 SMNVEV (reference sequence). The CDR3 totals 15 residues. J lost 7 bases, V lost 2 bases, and 6 bases had no gene match. For the CDR3, the DNA is TGTGCCAGCAGTTTAAGGATAGCGGGGGATAATGAGCAGTTCTTC. Translated: CASSLRIAGDNEQFF.

In this sample, this clone turned up a few times. The chain carries TRBV7-9 and TRBJ2-6, with D perhaps TRBD1 or TRBD2 (6 bases each). The CDR3 runs to 19 residues. Germline assignment: CDR1 SEHNR and CDR2 FQNEAQ (reference sequence). Trimming removed 5 bases from V and 0 bases from J, with 20 bases in between. In DNA form, the CDR3 reads TGTGCCAGCAGCAAAACCGGTGTGGGGGGCTCCTCTGGGGCCAACGTCCTGACTTTC. The encoded protein is CASSKTGVGGSSGANVLTF.

This chain uses TRBV7-3 with TRBJ2-7; D not resolved. V was cut by 2 bases and J by 6 bases, with 11 bases left in between. CDR1 and CDR2 from the germline V gene are SGHTA and FQGTGA. There are 13 residues in the CDR3. This CDR3 reads CASSLSPAGEQYF. The CDR3 nucleotides are TGTGCCAGCAGCTTATCTCCGGCAGGCGAGCAGTACTTC.

The chain uses TRBV9 and TRBJ1-1; 7 positions agree with TRBD1. This CDR3 region has 16 residues. Germline trimming cut 0 bases from V and 1 base from J; bases unmatched to any gene: 6. Germline V gene data show CDR1 as SGDLS and CDR2 as YYNGEE. The CDR3 here is CASSVEGNRGNTEAFF. In DNA, the CDR3 is TGTGCCAGCAGCGTAGAGGGAAACAGGGGGAACACTGAAGCTTTCTTT.

For the CDR3, the DNA is TGTGCCACCAGCAGAGGGGTGGGATCACCCCTCCACTTT. Translating gives CATSRGVGSPLHF. The J gene is TRBJ1-6, the V gene TRBV15, with D unresolved. This CDR3 has 13 amino acids. V gave up 1 base and J gave up 10 bases, with 8 bases separating them. Germline CDR1 and CDR2: LNHNV and YYDKDF (reference sequence).

This chain uses TRBV7-8 with TRBJ1-6; D is unclear. Germline-derived CDR1 and CDR2 are SGHVS and FQNEAQ. The CDR3 runs 14 residues. Trimming stripped 4 bases from V and 7 bases from J, with 11 bases between. The chain's CDR3 is CASSYGERNSPLHF. The CDR3 nucleotides read TGTGCCAGCAGCTACGGGGAAAGGAATTCACCCCTCCACTTT.

This chain connects TRBV7-3 to TRBJ1-4; a possible D gene is TRBD1 (5 bases). There are 11 residues in the CDR3. The V and J ends lost 7 bases and 17 bases respectively, with 17 bases between them. Germline-derived CDR1 and CDR2 are SGHTA and FQGTGA. The CDR3 nucleotides read TGTGCCAGCACCGATTTGGGACGGACCTTTTTT. Protein: CASTDLGRTFF. The full variable domain, rest sourced from reference TRBV7-3 and TRBJ1-4, is GAGVSQTPSNKVTEKGKYVELRCDPISGHTALYWYRQSLGQGPEFLIYFQGTGAADDSGLPNDRFFAVRPEGSVSTLKIQRTERGDSAVYLCASTDLGRTFFGSGTQLSVL.